Following are 10 T cell receptor beta chains from one sample sequenced in a study of post-analysis software for immune sequencing data. Notes on the study in general: TRBV5-6, TRBV5-1 and TRBV20-1 belonged to a set of about five TRBV segments that were more frequent in patients than controls.

Unique molecular identifiers were built into the TCR beta cDNA libraries. TCRdb redid the calling of the PCR reads with MiXCR, one entry per CDR3 protein. The top ten clones hold about 1.6% of a sample with 170,000 or so distinct CDR3 sequences, approximately 28% of them seen once. These TCRs are of unknown antigen specificity. Sequencing was done on a sample of blood. The receptors originated from a girl between 10 and 17 years old with multiple sclerosis.

Concerning this clonotype itself: A single base separates this from a much larger clone, so it may be a read error. The chain couples TRBV20-1 to TRBJ2-3, with a weak D call TRBD2 (6 bases). Germline V gene data show CDR1 as DFQATT and CDR2 as SNEGSKA (reference sequence). The V and J ends lost 6 bases and 0 bases respectively, with 13 bases between them. The CDR3 has 14 amino acids. In DNA form, the CDR3 reads TGCAGTGCGGGACGGGGGACTAGCACAGATACGCAGTATTTT. Amino acids: CSAGRGTSTDTQYF.

In this sample, this clonotype turned up a few times. CDR3 protein: CASSPTRGSVPYGYTF. The CDR3 nucleotides are TGTGCCAGCAGCCCCACCAGAGGGAGCGTTCCCTATGGCTACACCTTC. The J gene is TRBJ1-2, the V gene TRBV7-9; D gene ambiguous. This CDR3 contains 16 residues. Trimming stripped 5 bases from V and 4 bases from J, with 20 bases between. The germline V gene has CDR1 SEHNR and CDR2 FQNEAQ (reference sequence).

This clonotype was detected many times. As DNA, the CDR3 is TGTGCCAGCAGACCCGGGACTAGCGATCTTTACAATGAGCAGTTCTTC. It codes for CASRPGTSDLYNEQFF. V usage is TRBV3-1 and J usage is TRBJ2-1; 10 nucleotides line up with TRBD2. This CDR3 spans 16 amino acids. Germline V gene sequence: CDR1 LGHDT, CDR2 YNNKEL (reference sequence). With 6 bases clipped from V and 4 bases from J, the junction kept 9 bases outside the gene matches.

Comments on this clonotype: A much more abundant neighbour one base away suggests this may be a read error. The chain has TRBV7-9 and TRBJ2-1; TRBD2 agrees at 9 bases. The J call is doubtful: the DNA matches TRBJ2-7 better. Germline lookup yields CDR1 SEHNR and CDR2 FQNEAQ (reference sequence). This CDR3 has 17 residues. The CDR3 reads CASSFNPGLAPDNEQYF. In DNA form, the CDR3 reads TGTGCCAGCAGTTTCAATCCGGGACTAGCCCCTGACAATGAGCAGTACTTC.

The rearrangement uses TRBV20-1 and TRBJ1-1, with D possibly TRBD1 on 5 matching bases. Germline CDR1 DFQATT, CDR2 SNEGSKA (reference sequence). The CDR3 has 11 residues. CDR3 bases: TGCACCATCTCGACAGATCATGAAGCTTTCTTT. This gives the protein CTISTDHEAFF.

This clonotype occurred a few times. The J gene is TRBJ1-2, the V gene TRBV14; D may be TRBD1 (6 bases). The germline CDR1 and CDR2 sequences are SGHDN and FVKESK. V lost 0 bases and J lost 8, with 16 bases in between. The CDR3 sequence is 15 residues long. In nucleotides, the CDR3 is TGTGCCAGCAGCCAAGAGATATCGGGGACAAAAGGCTACACCTTC. Its translation is CASSQEISGTKGYTF.

This clonotype was recorded a few times. The rearrangement uses TRBV4-2 and TRBJ1-1; 7 bases map to TRBD1. The CDR3 has 15 residues. Germline V lookup: CDR1 LGHNA, CDR2 YNFKEQ. After removal of 5 bases from V and 8 bases from J, the junction contained 14 bases not matched to a gene. In DNA, the CDR3 is TGTGCCAGCAGCGACCTCCTCGACAGGGACAGAGAAGCTTTCTTT. Its protein product is CASSDLLDRDREAFF.

The genes are TRBV6-5 and TRBJ1-2; no definite D call. V shed 6 bases and J shed 8 bases, with 19 bases lying between them. The CDR3 consists of 14 residues. Germline CDR1 is MNHEY and CDR2 is SVGAGI. The CDR3 sequence is CASSTQPGMGGYTF. The CDR3 DNA sequence: TGTGCCAGCAGCACTCAGCCGGGCATGGGGGGCTACACCTTC.

This clonotype was detected ten times or more. The chain carries TRBV12-3 or TRBV12-4 and TRBJ2-3; tentative D call: TRBD2 (5 bases). This CDR3 spans 15 amino acids. The V end was cut by 5 bases, the J end by 6 bases, with 18 bases between. The CDR3 reads CASSPRRAAADTQYF. The DNA of the CDR3 is TGTGCCAGCAGTCCCCGGCGGGCGGCGGCGGATACGCAGTATTTT.

The chain uses TRBV7-2 and TRBJ2-4, with a possible D match to TRBD1 (6 bases). There are 17 residues in the CDR3. Germline V gives CDR1 SGHTA, CDR2 FQGNSA. V was trimmed by 2 bases and J by 0 bases, leaving 14 bases between them. The CDR3 reads CASSLNRDTLAKNIQYF. The CDR3 DNA reads as TGTGCCAGCAGCTTAAACCGGGACACATTAGCCAAAAACATTCAGTACTTC.